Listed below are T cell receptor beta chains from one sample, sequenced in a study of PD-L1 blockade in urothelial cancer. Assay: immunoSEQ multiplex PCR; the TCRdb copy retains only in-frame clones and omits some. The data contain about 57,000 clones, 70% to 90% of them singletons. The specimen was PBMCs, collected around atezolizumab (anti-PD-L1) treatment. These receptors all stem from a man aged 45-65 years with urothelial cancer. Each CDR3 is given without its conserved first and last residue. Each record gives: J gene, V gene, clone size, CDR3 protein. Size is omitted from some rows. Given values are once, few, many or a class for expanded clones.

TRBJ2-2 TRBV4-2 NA ASSQDRAAGELF
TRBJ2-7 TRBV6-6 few ASNQPGTGEYEQY
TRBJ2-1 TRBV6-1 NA ASRQGQGAFEQF
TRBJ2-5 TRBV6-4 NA AWGGRKETQY
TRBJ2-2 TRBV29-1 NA SVEGGDRGRELF
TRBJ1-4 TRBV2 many ASSGDSGGLSNEKLF
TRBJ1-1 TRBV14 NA ASSQEARNTEAF
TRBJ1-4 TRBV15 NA ATSSRGGVGEKLF
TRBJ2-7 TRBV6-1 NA ASRPIPDFAYEQY
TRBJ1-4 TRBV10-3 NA AISEIGPGQGIELF
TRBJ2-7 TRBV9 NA ASSGTGTGSYEQY
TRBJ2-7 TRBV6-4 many ASSDSVAGSYEQY
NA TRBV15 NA ATSREKDKAYEQY
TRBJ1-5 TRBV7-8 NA ASSLLTDNQPQH
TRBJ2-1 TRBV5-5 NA ASSLYGTGEQF
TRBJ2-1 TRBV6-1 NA ASVTSGSRNEQF
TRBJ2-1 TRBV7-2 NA ASSSGTFYNEQF
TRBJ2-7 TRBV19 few ASRPTGGRYEQY
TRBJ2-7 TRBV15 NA ATSRGGVSGSYEQY
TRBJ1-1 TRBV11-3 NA ASSFQTDTEAF
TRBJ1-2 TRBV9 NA ASSVGNSANYGYT
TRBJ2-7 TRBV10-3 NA AIRTATSYEQY
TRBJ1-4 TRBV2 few ASREQGAGEKLF
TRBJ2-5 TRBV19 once ASSIAASGQETQY
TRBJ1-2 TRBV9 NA ASSEGSGLNYGYT
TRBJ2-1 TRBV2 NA ASSEEQGLKNEQF
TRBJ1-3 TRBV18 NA ASSPAGESGNTIY
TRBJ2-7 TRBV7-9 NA ASSPQYEQY
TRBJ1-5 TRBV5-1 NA ASRLTGDSNQPQH
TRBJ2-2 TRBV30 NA AWSGLAGGAGELF
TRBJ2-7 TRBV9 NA ASSVRFLDEQY
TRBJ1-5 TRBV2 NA ASSKDRGFQPQH
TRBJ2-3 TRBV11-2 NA ASSLDRRLGTDTQY
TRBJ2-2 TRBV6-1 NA ASRASGRSTGELF
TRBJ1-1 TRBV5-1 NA ASSPRQGANTEAF
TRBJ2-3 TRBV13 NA ASSRIDKVPGLAEKRTDTQY
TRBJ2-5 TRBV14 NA ASSATGTQY
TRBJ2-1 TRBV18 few ASSPPWGDNEQF
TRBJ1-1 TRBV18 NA ASSPRQNTEAF